A single TCR beta chain is shown here with its context. Its target is unknown. This sample stems from a study of cytomegalovirus exposure and HLA in healthy donors. Study-wide context: Within the Caucasian-associated ancestry cluster were around four fifths of the approximately 400 genotyped donors. Study conclusions and caveats: Later analysis demonstrated an association between a missense DCLRE1C variant and TCR beta V- and J-gene trimming. An analysis that came later showed most CMV-associated TCR beta chains appearing HLA-restricted.

PCR amplification relied on 60 Vbeta primers (plus 13 Jbeta primers). The repertoire was sequenced with immunoSEQ multiplex PCR; TCRdb's copy has only in-frame clones and lacks some. The sample shows 150,000 to 180,000 clones, about 80% of them seen only once. Sequenced sample: PBMCs. This TCR derives from a woman in her fifties or sixties in good health and CMV-seropositive.

The CDR3 region is CASSSGGNDLRIQYF. In DNA, the CDR3 is TGTGCCAGCAGCTCGGGGGGAAATGACTTGCGCATTCAGTACTTC. The V gene is TRBV7-2, the J gene TRBJ2-4, with TRBD2 identical over 7 bases. This CDR3 spans 15 amino acids. The J segment lost 9 bases and the V segment lost 4 bases, leaving 12 bases of the junction unmatched. Germline values: CDR1 SGHTA, CDR2 FQGNSA.